The rows below give T cell receptor beta chains drawn from one sample of a study of blood T cell repertoires in COVID-19. Using immunoSEQ multiplex PCR, the repertoire was profiled, and TCRdb retains in-frame clones only, with some absent. In the table there are 650,000 to 800,000 clones, 85% to 90% of which are singletons. The sequencing sample was made of peripheral blood. The receptors stem from a woman aged 18-29 years with acute or convalescent COVID-19. CDR3s include the opening cysteine and the closing phenylalanine or tryptophan.

>14|TRBJ2-3|TRBV7-2
CASSFSGGADTQYF
>13|TRBJ1-1|TRBV5-4
CASSVTGGSEAFF
>14|TRBJ2-2|TRBV7-3
CASSLAVHTGELFF
>15|TRBJ1-1|TRBV6-5
CASSYSSQAGTEAFF
>16|TRBJ1-5|TRBV7-2
CASSLGGTGGNQPQHF
>13|TRBJ1-1|TRBV7-9
CASSPRGETEAFF
>15|TRBJ2-2|TRBV7-2
CASSLLAGGPGELFF
>16|TRBJ1-4|TRBV28
CASSLDRGATNEKLFF
>14|TRBJ1-3|TRBV4-2
CASSQDQGGNTIYF
>14|TRBJ1-2|TRBV14
CASSQSWGGVSYTF
>15|TRBJ1-1|TRBV5-3
CARSSNGLGNTEAFF
>16|TRBJ1-2|TRBV12-5
CASGLPFTGTNYGYTF
>16|TRBJ1-4|TRBV7-6
CASSPLTGREWEKLFF
>13|TRBJ1-6|TRBV12-3/TRBV12-4
CASKGARNSPLHF
>16|TRBJ1-6|TRBV19
CASSLQGSSYNSPLHF
>16|TRBJ2-1|TRBV6-4
CASSKVASGIYNEQFF
>12|TRBJ2-3|TRBV9
CASSPNTDTQYF
>15|TRBJ1-2|TRBV3-1/TRBV3-2
CASSQGGQGHNGYTF
>11|TRBJ1-1|TRBV6-4
CASREGPEAFF
>15|TRBJ1-2|TRBV6-5
CASRSGTGGPYGYTF
>16|TRBJ1-1|TRBV11-3
CASISRDRAMNTEAFF
>13|TRBJ1-1|TRBV27
CATRGTTNTEAFF
>14|TRBJ1-1|TRBV19
CASSGLFLNTEAFF
>13|TRBJ1-2|TRBV2
CASSAGQSYGYTF
>17|TRBJ2-3|TRBV5-6
CASSPSQKGLAADTQYF
>13|TRBJ1-2|TRBV12-3/TRBV12-4
CASSFGESYGYTF
>15|TRBJ2-1|TRBV6-5
CASTKPGGKPNEQFF
>13|TRBJ1-6|TRBV2
CASSGGSPSPLHF
>15|TRBJ2-7|TRBV4-1
CASSQVRGYGDEQYF
>14|TRBJ1-2|TRBV5-1
CASSLSDNLYGYTF
>15|TRBJ2-7|TRBV19
CASSIDGSGSYEQYF
>15|TRBJ1-1|TRBV20-1
CSASRDRLRNTEAFF
>16|TRBJ2-3|TRBV28
CASSSPRTGLGDTQYF
>12|TRBJ2-2|TRBV3-1/TRBV3-2
CASSQRTGELFF
>12|TRBJ1-1|TRBV11-2
CASSLGVAEAFF
>14|TRBJ1-2|TRBV4-1
CASTSPTGGYGYTF
>14|TRBJ2-1|TRBV3-1/TRBV3-2
CASSPAGTYNEQFF
>15|TRBJ1-2|TRBV9
CASSPRFQGTYGYTF
>14|TRBJ1-2|TRBV5-1
CASRGQGTRYGYTF
>15|TRBJ2-2|TRBV9
CASSVVLGNTGELFF
>16|TRBJ1-1|TRBV6-6
CASSSNPGTISTEAFF
>14|TRBJ1-5|TRBV2
CASSRGPSNQPQHF
>13|TRBJ2-1|TRBV29-1
CSSRTGDYNEQFF
>14|TRBJ1-4|TRBV27
CASSKRDRAEKLFF
>14|TRBJ2-3|TRBV9
CASSFSGRGDTQYF
>17|TRBJ1-6|TRBV6-1
CASSERGGTRRNSPLHF
>15|TRBJ2-7|TRBV7-2
CASSLVGQGTYEQYF
>11|TRBJ2-1|TRBV11-2
CASSRANEQFF
>13|TRBJ2-7|TRBV20-1
CSASRLAGYEQYF
>16|TRBJ1-3|TRBV19
CASSINGGSSGNTIYF
>11|TRBJ1-1|TRBV19
CASSDWLEAFF
>15|TRBJ1-2|TRBV28
CASTQLGTANYGYTF
>15|TRBJ1-3|TRBV9
CASSTRQGYGNTIYF
>12|TRBJ1-6|TRBV27
CASSFRNSPLHF
>13|TRBJ1-2|TRBV4-3
CASSQDYSYGYTF